This passage covers 9 T cell receptor beta chains from one sample sequenced in a study of blood T cell repertoires in COVID-19 (dated by TCRdb to 2020 to 2021). The receptor library was made with the immunoSEQ multiplex PCR assay. TCRdb took this table from immuneACCESS and kept in-frame rearrangements with V and J called. Such tables lack part of the clones; where checked against another copy, unresolved V genes explain under half of the gap, and the rest is unexplained. Counted in this sample were around 120,000 clones; 90% of them appeared once. The ten largest clones take up over 3.5% of the sample. The sequencing sample was made of peripheral blood. The receptors derive from a man aged 45 to 65 with active COVID-19.

The chain uses TRBV18 and TRBJ2-4; the D gene is possibly TRBD1 (6 bases). The V and J ends lost 2 bases and 3 bases respectively, with 14 bases between them. Germline CDR1 and CDR2: KGHSH and LQKENI. The CDR3 runs to 16 residues. For the CDR3, the DNA is TGTGCCAGCTCACCAGGGCAGGGGCTGGGCAAAAACATTCAGTACTTC. Amino acid sequence: CASSPGQGLGKNIQYF.

The gene calls are TRBV6-5 and TRBJ1-5; tentative D call: TRBD1 (5 bases). CDR1 and CDR2 from the germline V gene are MNHEY and SVGAGI. This CDR3 has 14 amino acids. The V end was cut by 6 bases, the J end by 2 bases, with 11 bases between. CDR3 sequence (DNA): TGTGCCAGCAGCCCACAAGGGGGCAATCAGCCCCAGCATTTT. Amino acids: CASSPQGGNQPQHF.

J is TRBJ2-2 and V is TRBV6-6, with 8 bases that match TRBD1. CDR3 length: 15 amino acids. Trimming took 5 bases from V and 0 from J; bases not matched to a gene: 2. The germline gives CDR1 MNHNY, CDR2 SVGAGI (reference sequence). The CDR3 DNA follows: TGTGCCAGCAGTCGGGACAGGACGAACACCGGGGAGCTGTTTTTT. Its protein product is CASSRDRTNTGELFF.

The CDR3 DNA follows: TGTGCCAGCAGCCGGATGGTACTAGCGGGGGGGCCAGATGAGCAGTTCTTC. Encoded protein: CASSRMVLAGGPDEQFF. The chain is built from TRBV5-8 and TRBJ2-1; 13 positions match TRBD2. Germline V gene sequence: CDR1 SGHTS, CDR2 YDEGEE. This CDR3 region has 17 residues. Losses at the gene ends were 4 bases for V and 8 bases for J; bases not matched to a gene: 12.

The chain combines TRBV6-1 with TRBJ1-6; weak D call: TRBD1 (5 bases). This CDR3 region has 15 residues. V gave up 2 bases and J gave up 6 bases, with 11 bases separating them. The germline gives CDR1 MNHNS, CDR2 SASEGT. This CDR3 is CASSETGGSNSPLHF. The DNA for the CDR3 is TGTGCCAGCAGTGAAACGGGGGGGAGTAATTCACCCCTCCACTTT.

This chain uses TRBV7-9 with TRBJ1-6; D is possibly TRBD1 (5 bases). The ends were cut back, 2 bases at V and 2 bases at J, with 7 bases in the middle. Germline CDR1 is SEHNR and CDR2 is FQNEAQ (reference sequence). The CDR3 loop spans 15 amino acids. The CDR3 bases are TGTGCCAGCAGCTTAAGGGGAACCTATAATTCACCCCTCCACTTT. It yields the protein CASSLRGTYNSPLHF.

J is TRBJ2-3 and V is TRBV2; maybe TRBD1 (6 bases). The germline gives CDR1 SNHLY, CDR2 FYNNEI. Deletions cut 1 base from V and 4 bases from J, with 12 bases between. This CDR3 is 15 amino acids long. The CDR3 is CASSEGTGWPDTQYF. The CDR3 DNA is TGTGCCAGCAGTGAAGGCACAGGGTGGCCAGATACGCAGTATTTT.

This rearrangement joins TRBV5-8 to TRBJ2-7, with TRBD1 matching 7 bases. CDR1 is SGHTS, CDR2 YDEGEE, per germline. CDR3 length: 15 residues. J gave up 1 base and V 4 bases, and 8 bases lay outside the gene matches. Written as DNA, the CDR3 is TGTGCCAGCAGCCGAGAGACAGGGTGGTCCTACGAGCAGTACTTC. As protein: CASSRETGWSYEQYF.

This sequence joins TRBV7-9 and TRBJ1-1; 7 nucleotides align to TRBD1. J gave up 0 bases and V 3 bases, and 7 bases lay outside the gene matches. From germline, CDR1 is SEHNR and CDR2 FQNEAQ (reference sequence). The CDR3 runs 16 residues. The CDR3 sequence: CASSFPQTGMNTEAFF. The CDR3, as DNA: TGTGCCAGCAGCTTTCCCCAGACAGGGATGAACACTGAAGCTTTCTTT. Full variable domain (rest looked up from reference TRBV7-9 and TRBJ1-1): DTGVSQNPRHKITKRGQNVTFRCDPISEHNRLYWYRQTLGQGPEFLTYFQNEAQLEKSRLLSDRFSAERPKGSFSTLEIQRTEQGDSAMYLCASSFPQTGMNTEAFFGQGTRLTVV.